This TCR beta chain was sequenced during a study of cytomegalovirus exposure and HLA in healthy donors. The PCR had 60 Vbeta and 13 Jbeta primers. Libraries were prepared by immunoSEQ multiplex PCR; TCRdb keeps only in-frame clonotypes and omits some of them. The table records about 190,000 clones, about 13% of them present only once. About this clone itself: Its matching antigen is unknown.

General study results and limits: Analysis was carried out at a later point, and it linked a missense DCLRE1C variant to TCR beta V- and J-gene trimming. The later analysis indicated that the majority of CMV-associated TCR beta chains appeared HLA-restricted.

The TCR originated in a middle-aged man in good health and CMV-seropositive. The sequencing sample was made of PBMCs.

The CDR3 loop reads CASSEKVGTGRTETQYF. CDR3 coding DNA: TGTGCCAGCAGTGAAAAGGTCGGGACAGGGAGGACAGAGACCCAGTACTTC. The chain employs TRBV2 and TRBJ2-5, with 9 bases matching TRBD1. Trimming cost V 2 bases and J 4 bases; bases outside gene matches: 11. The CDR3 is 17 residues long. Looked up from germline, CDR1 is SNHLY and CDR2 is FYNNEI.